The 20 T cell receptor beta chains in this list originate from one sample, sequenced in a study of blood T cell repertoires in COVID-19. Measured with immunoSEQ multiplex PCR; TCRdb has only the in-frame clones, and not every one. The table has some 300,000 clones, approximately 89% seen once. The material sequenced was PBMCs or T cells enriched from blood (not recorded which). These receptor sequences come from a woman aged 40 to 55 who had recovered from COVID-19.

This chain uses TRBV5-1 with TRBJ2-2; the match to TRBD1 covers 7 bases. The V segment lost 1 base and the J segment 0 bases; nucleotides outside the gene matches: 9. The CDR3 runs 18 residues. Germline V CDR1 and CDR2: SGHRS, YFSETQ. The CDR3 here is CASSLTGDYYANTGELFF. The DNA for the CDR3 is TGCGCCAGCAGCTTGACAGGGGATTACTACGCGAACACCGGGGAGCTGTTTTTT. The full variable domain, its missing parts supplied by reference TRBV5-1 and TRBJ2-2, is KAGVTQTPRYLIKTRGQQVTLSCSPISGHRSVSWYQQTPGQGLQFLFEYFSETQRNKGNFPGRFSGRQFSNSRSEMNVSTLELGDSALYLCASSLTGDYYANTGELFFGEGSRLTVL.

In its sample, this clone was seen a few times. The rearrangement links TRBV12-3 or TRBV12-4 to TRBJ1-2, with 7 nucleotides matching TRBD1. The V and J ends lost 4 bases and 2 bases, in that order; junction bases with no gene match: 1. There are 13 residues in the CDR3. The DNA for the CDR3 is TGTGCCAGCAGTTCGACAGGGAACTATGGCTACACCTTC. It specifies CASSSTGNYGYTF.

The rearrangement links TRBV30 to TRBJ1-1; D call uncertain. V lost 2 bases and J 0 bases, leaving 10 bases between the germline ends. This CDR3 is 14 amino acids long. The germline CDR1 and CDR2 sequences are GTSNPN and SVGIG (reference sequence). Here the CDR3 DNA reads TGTGCCTGGAGTCCTACCGGGATGAACACTGAAGCTTTCTTT. This sequence encodes CAWSPTGMNTEAFF.

This clone was detected only a few times. This chain connects TRBV15 to TRBJ2-5; 10 nucleotides line up with TRBD2. Trimming removed 1 base from V and 4 bases from J; junction bases left unmatched: 6. CDR3 length equals 16 residues. The germline V gene encodes CDR1 LNHNV and CDR2 YYDKDF (reference sequence). The CDR3 DNA follows: TGTGCCACCAGCAGAGGATCTAGCGGGGGAAGAGAGACCCAGTACTTC. This gives the protein CATSRGSSGGRETQYF.

This sequence joins TRBV5-6 and TRBJ2-7, with D possibly being TRBD2 (6 bases). The germline V gene has CDR1 SGHDT and CDR2 YYEEEE. CDR3 length: 16 residues. V shed 4 bases and J shed 2 bases, with 19 bases lying between them. The CDR3 protein is CASSPAGARGPYEQYF. CDR3 nucleotides: TGTGCCAGCAGCCCCGCAGGTGCGCGGGGCCCCTACGAGCAGTACTTC.

J is TRBJ1-2 and V is TRBV5-6; 7 bases align to TRBD1. This CDR3 is 12 amino acids long. Looked up from germline, CDR1 is SGHDT and CDR2 is YYEEEE. V shed 4 bases, J shed 8 bases, and the junction held 5 bases outside the gene matches. The CDR3 DNA reads as TGTGCCAGCAGCGTTACAGGGGTCGGCTACACCTTC. It codes for CASSVTGVGYTF.

The chain carries TRBV4-1 and TRBJ2-2; 8 bases are a match to TRBD2. The germline V gene has CDR1 MGHRA and CDR2 YSYEKL. This CDR3 spans 15 amino acids. The junction had 1 base not matched to a gene; V was cut back by 3 bases and J by 1 base. The DNA for the CDR3 is TGCGCCAGCAGCCAGGGACTAGTGAACACCGGGGAGCTGTTTTTT. Translated, it gives CASSQGLVNTGELFF.

The rearrangement joins TRBV7-3 to TRBJ1-1, with D hard to call. The V end lost 3 bases, the J end lost 1 base, and 6 bases lay between the germline ends. CDR1 is SGHTA, CDR2 FQGTGA, per germline. The CDR3 runs 13 residues. In DNA form, the CDR3 reads TGTGCCAGCAGCTTGAGTTCGAACACTGAAGCTTTCTTT. As protein: CASSLSSNTEAFF.

The rearrangement joins TRBV7-9 to TRBJ2-2; the D gene is possibly TRBD2 (5 bases). V lost 5 bases and J 5 bases, leaving 9 bases between the germline ends. The germline V gene has CDR1 SEHNR and CDR2 FQNEAQ (reference sequence). The length of the CDR3 is 13 residues. In DNA, the CDR3 is TGTGCCAGCAGCACCGAGGGAACCGGGGAGCTGTTTTTT. Translation: CASSTEGTGELFF.

The CDR3 here is CASSPTGIGGAFF. The CDR3 DNA sequence: TGTGCCAGCAGTCCTACCGGGATCGGAGGAGCTTTCTTT. V and J are TRBV28 and TRBJ1-1; no reliable D call. Germline V lookup: CDR1 MDHEN, CDR2 SYDVKM. V lost 5 bases and J 10 bases, leaving 17 bases between the germline ends. This CDR3 is built from 13 residues.

This chain uses TRBV9 with TRBJ2-3; 8 positions agree with TRBD2. Unmatched junction bases numbered 13, after V lost 1 base and J lost 6 bases. Germline loops: CDR1 SGDLS, CDR2 YYNGEE. CDR3 length equals 17 residues. The DNA for the CDR3 is TGTGCCAGCAGCGTACCCCCCACGGGGGGGCCGGAGGATACGCAGTATTTT. Protein product: CASSVPPTGGPEDTQYF.

The V call is TRBV13, the J call TRBJ1-5; unclear D gene. The germline gives CDR1 PRHDT, CDR2 FYEKMQ (reference sequence). CDR3 length: 15 amino acids. V lost 0 bases and J lost 5, with 11 bases in between. The CDR3 nucleotides read TGTGCCAGCAGCTTAGGCCCACAGATCGATCAGCCCCAGCATTTT. Protein product: CASSLGPQIDQPQHF.

This chain joins TRBV5-8 and TRBJ2-7, with 10 bases lining up with TRBD1. V shed 0 bases and J 3 bases; nucleotides not matched to a gene: 9. This CDR3 comprises 17 residues. Per the germline V gene, CDR1 is SGHTS and CDR2 is YDEGEE. The CDR3 protein is CASSLVLSGQGIYEQYF. As DNA, the CDR3 is TGTGCCAGCAGCTTGGTCCTTTCGGGACAGGGGATCTACGAGCAGTACTTC.

The chain is built from TRBV27 and TRBJ2-3, with 9 bases matching TRBD1. Germline V CDR1 and CDR2: MNHEY, SMNVEV (reference sequence). The ends lost 3 bases at V and 7 bases at J; junction bases unmatched: 5. The CDR3 runs to 14 residues. The CDR3 DNA is TGTGCCAGCAGTTTCTGGGACAGGGAACATACGCAGTATTTT. It translates to CASSFWDREHTQYF.

This chain links TRBV27 with TRBJ2-3; possibly TRBD2 for D (6 bases). This CDR3 has 18 amino acids. V dropped 4 bases and J dropped 1 base, with 21 bases sitting between them. Germline V lookup: CDR1 MNHEY, CDR2 SMNVEV (reference sequence). The CDR3 nucleotides are TGTGCCAGCAGTTCGGTGGGACTCGCGGAGGGTGGCACAGATACGCAGTATTTT. Translated, it gives CASSSVGLAEGGTDTQYF.

The chain links TRBV29-1 to TRBJ2-3; 8 positions agree with TRBD2. The CDR3 covers 17 residues. The germline CDR1 and CDR2 sequences are SQVTM and ANQGSEA. V lost 0 bases and J lost 4; bases outside the gene matches: 12. The CDR3 DNA reads TGCAGCGTTGAAGATTTAAGTGGACTAGCTTTAGCAGATACGCAGTATTTT. It is translated as CSVEDLSGLALADTQYF.

The rearrangement uses TRBV6-2 or TRBV6-3 and TRBJ1-2; D unclear. Germline CDR1 and CDR2: MNHEY and SVGEGT. The CDR3 extends over 13 amino acids. Trimming stripped 0 bases from V and 7 bases from J, with 9 bases between. The CDR3: CASSYSKRVGYTF. CDR3 sequence (DNA): TGTGCCAGCAGTTACTCGAAGAGGGTTGGCTACACCTTC.

The CDR3 region has the DNA TGCGCCAGCAGCCAAGATAGGGCGGGGACAACTAATGAAAAACTGTTTTTT. It translates to CASSQDRAGTTNEKLFF. This chain connects TRBV4-3 to TRBJ1-4, with D unresolved. The CDR3 is made up of 17 amino acids. The V and J ends lost 0 bases and 0 bases respectively, with 11 bases between them. The germline V gene has CDR1 LGHNA and CDR2 YSLEER.

The chain recombines TRBV5-4 with TRBJ2-1; weak D call: TRBD2 (7 bases). Trimming removed 4 bases at V and 9 bases at J, with 17 bases between. CDR1 is SGHNT and CDR2 is YYREEE in the germline V gene (reference sequence). The length of the CDR3 is 14 residues. The CDR3 DNA reads TGTGCCAGCAGCCCTAGGGGGGGGGACATTGAGCAGTTCTTC. Its translation is CASSPRGGDIEQFF.

As to this clone: Different DNA sequences within this sample yield the same CDR3. The chain recombines TRBV29-1 with TRBJ1-1; 7 bases are a match to TRBD1. CDR3 length: 13 residues. Germline trimming cut 6 bases from V and 0 bases from J; bases unmatched to any gene: 4. CDR1 and CDR2 (germline): SQVTM, ANQGSEA. CDR3 nucleotides: TGCAGCGTGGAGGGACAGTTGAACACTGAAGCTTTCTTT. As protein: CSVEGQLNTEAFF.